This TCR beta chain was profiled in a study of Tregs in tolerant kidney transplant recipients. Study background: The nonmyeloablative bone marrow transplants came from related graft donors, with transient mixed chimerism.

CDR1 is SNHLY, CDR2 FYNNEI, per germline. CDR3 length: 13 amino acids. V lost 6 bases and J lost 4, with 13 bases in between. Assay used: immunoSEQ multiplex PCR; TCRdb lists only in-frame clones, some missing. The sample contains 90,000 to 120,000 clones, 90% of which appear only once. In regard to this clone: Antigen: not known.

Study-level points and caveats: Findings come from small patient numbers and require larger validation.

The sequencing used CD4+ T cells from blood, collected before the transplant. The source of this sequence is a human donor who received a combined kidney and bone marrow transplant. The gene calls are TRBV2 and TRBJ2-7; D not resolved. CDR3 amino acids: CASSAALGYEQYF. CDR3 DNA sequence: TGTGCCAGCAGCGCCGCCCTCGGGTACGAGCAGTACTTC.